The source of this TCR beta chain is a study of cytomegalovirus exposure and HLA in healthy donors. Study-level findings and limits: A list of 150 to 200 TCR beta chains associated with cytomegalovirus was given.

The CDR3 sequence is 13 residues long. With 7 bases removed from V and 0 bases from J, the gap between germline ends came to 9 bases. The germline gives CDR1 MDHEN, CDR2 SYDVKM. The table came from immunoSEQ multiplex PCR; TCRdb's copy has only in-frame clones and leaves some out. The sample shows 150,000 to 200,000 clones, less than 85% of them seen only once. With respect to this clone: The antigen remains unidentified.

What was sequenced was PBMCs. The sequence was collected from a young man in good health and CMV-seropositive. V usage is TRBV28 and J usage is TRBJ1-1; D is undetermined. CDR3 bases: TGTGCCAGCACCCAACTTGTGAACACTGAAGCTTTCTTT. Its protein product is CASTQLVNTEAFF.